These 10 T cell receptor beta chains were all obtained from the same sample, sequenced in a study of shared clonotypes between healthy human individuals. Here immunoSEQ multiplex PCR was the method, and the copy in TCRdb shows in-frame clones only, minus some. This sample carries some 2,400,000 clones, roughly 95% of them seen once, and the ten largest clones take 0.1% to 0.15%. Sequenced sample: naive CD4+ T cells sorted from blood. Subset in this sample: CD45RA+ positively selected. Every receptor here comes from a man between 18 and 35 years old in good health.

This clone appeared once. The chain is built from TRBV6-6 and TRBJ1-2, with D unclear. The CDR3 is 14 amino acids. From germline, CDR1 is MNHNY and CDR2 SVGAGI (reference sequence). Trimming took 4 bases from V and 4 from J, leaving 13 bases between them. CDR3 region: CASSSPDRSYGYTF. CDR3 sequence (DNA): TGTGCCAGCAGTTCCCCGGACCGGAGCTATGGCTACACCTTC.

The chain carries TRBV18 and TRBJ2-7, with D possibly called TRBD1 or TRBD2 (5 bases each). The CDR3 loop spans 14 amino acids. Germline CDR1 KGHSH, CDR2 LQKENI. V lost 6 bases and J lost 2, with 14 bases in between. The CDR3 spells CASSAGTATYEQYF. The CDR3 bases are TGTGCCAGCTCGGCCGGGACGGCAACCTACGAGCAGTACTTC.

The genes are TRBV5-1 and TRBJ1-5; 12 bases line up with TRBD1. The junction had 8 bases not matched to a gene; V was cut back by 3 bases and J by 1 base. The V gene's germline CDR1 is SGHRS and CDR2 YFSETQ. The CDR3 consists of 18 residues. This CDR3 reads CASSWPGQGASSNQPQHF. CDR3 DNA: TGCGCCAGCAGCTGGCCGGGACAGGGGGCGTCGAGCAATCAGCCCCAGCATTTT. Full variable domain (rest looked up from reference TRBV5-1 and TRBJ1-5): KAGVTQTPRYLIKTRGQQVTLSCSPISGHRSVSWYQQTPGQGLQFLFEYFSETQRNKGNFPGRFSGRQFSNSRSEMNVSTLELGDSALYLCASSWPGQGASSNQPQHFGDGTRLSIL.

Comment on this clone: Other DNA sequences in the same sample also yield this CDR3. V and J are TRBV18 and TRBJ1-5; D call uncertain. V shed 3 bases and J shed 4 bases, with 4 bases lying between them. The CDR3 has 12 amino acids. Germline loops: CDR1 KGHSH, CDR2 LQKENI. The CDR3, as DNA: TGTGCCAGCTCACCGGGAAATCAGCCCCAGCATTTT. It codes for CASSPGNQPQHF.

This chain joins TRBV5-1 and TRBJ2-1; D is ambiguous. Germline loops: CDR1 SGHRS, CDR2 YFSETQ. The germline V and J ends were trimmed by 1 base and 0 bases, with 8 bases remaining between them. The CDR3 totals 15 residues. The CDR3 nucleotides read TGCGCCAGCAGCTTGACAGTCGGCTCCTACAATGAGCAGTTCTTC. This encodes CASSLTVGSYNEQFF.

The chain carries TRBV5-1 and TRBJ1-4; 7 bases fit TRBD1. J lost 4 bases, V lost 3 bases, and 3 bases had no gene match. The CDR3 has 14 residues. Germline assignment: CDR1 SGHRS and CDR2 YFSETQ. The CDR3 sequence is CASSYQGDNEKLFF. CDR3 DNA: TGCGCCAGCAGCTACCAGGGGGATAATGAAAAACTGTTTTTT.

In the case of this clone: This CDR3 is also generated by other DNA sequences in the sample. The chain links TRBV2 to TRBJ1-2, with D unresolved. Germline CDR1 reads SNHLY; CDR2 reads FYNNEI. Trimming removed 2 bases at V and 4 bases at J, with 5 bases between. The CDR3 has 12 residues. The CDR3 spells CASSERAYGYTF. CDR3 bases: TGTGCCAGCAGTGAACGGGCCTATGGCTACACCTTC.

This chain links TRBV30 with TRBJ1-2; a possible D gene is TRBD1 (5 bases). The CDR3 is 11 residues long. V was cut by 3 bases and J by 7 bases, with 9 bases left in between. CDR1 GTSNPN and CDR2 SVGIG come from the germline V gene (reference sequence). The CDR3: CAWRGLPGYTF. The CDR3 region has the DNA TGTGCCTGGAGGGGGCTTCCTGGCTACACCTTC.

Concerning this clone: This sample also contains other DNA sequences that code for the same CDR3. The V call is TRBV28, the J call TRBJ1-5; D ambiguous. The CDR3 is 12 amino acids. Trimming pared 11 bases from V and 6 bases from J, leaving 14 bases between. Germline assignment: CDR1 MDHEN and CDR2 SYDVKM. CDR3 sequence reads: CASSAGIQPQHF. The CDR3 bases are TGTGCCTCGAGCGCCGGTATTCAGCCCCAGCATTTT. The full variable domain, in which reference TRBV28 and TRBJ1-5 provide the parts outside the CDR3, is DVKVTQSSRYLVKRTGEKVFLECVQDMDHENMFWYRQDPGLGLRLIYFSYDVKMKEKGDIPEGYSVSREKKERFSLILESASTNQTSMYLCASSAGIQPQHFGDGTRLSIL.

The chain is built from TRBV7-6 and TRBJ1-2; TRBD1 is a possible D gene (6 bases). Germline V gene data show CDR1 as SGHVS and CDR2 as FNYEAQ. CDR3 length: 13 residues. Trimming took 5 bases from V and 4 from J, leaving 11 bases between them. CDR3 protein: CASSPSGAYGYTF. In DNA, the CDR3 is TGTGCCAGCAGCCCTTCAGGGGCCTATGGCTACACCTTC.